A single T cell receptor (beta chain) is shown here with its context. Antigen: not known. The germline gives CDR1 SGHTA, CDR2 FQGTGA. This CDR3 spans 17 amino acids. The J segment lost 4 bases and the V segment lost 6 bases, leaving 10 bases of the junction unmatched. This specimen belongs to a study of cytomegalovirus exposure and HLA in healthy donors. About the study: Earlier sequencing of some 190 million T cells yielded 100 million to 140 million unique TCR beta sequences. Study-wide points: In a later analysis, donors in an Asian-associated ancestry cluster reportedly had fewer N-insertions in productive TCRs than the cohort mean. TCR beta V segments were, for the most part, productive about 87% or about 30% of the time in an earlier analysis. Near-uniform donor sequencing depth was presumed by presence/absence analyses.

Primers: 60 Vbeta forward and 13 Jbeta reverse. Here immunoSEQ multiplex PCR was the method, and the copy in TCRdb shows in-frame clones only, minus some. The data contain 95,000 to 100,000 clones, roughly three quarters of them singletons. The chain employs TRBV7-3 and TRBJ2-6; TRBD1 matches at 9 bases. This clonotype was sampled from a female donor in good health and CMV-seronegative. The specimen was PBMCs. The CDR3 DNA follows: TGTGCCAGCAGTTATCGGACAGGGGAGGCGGGGGCCAACGTCCTGACTTTC. It codes for CASSYRTGEAGANVLTF.